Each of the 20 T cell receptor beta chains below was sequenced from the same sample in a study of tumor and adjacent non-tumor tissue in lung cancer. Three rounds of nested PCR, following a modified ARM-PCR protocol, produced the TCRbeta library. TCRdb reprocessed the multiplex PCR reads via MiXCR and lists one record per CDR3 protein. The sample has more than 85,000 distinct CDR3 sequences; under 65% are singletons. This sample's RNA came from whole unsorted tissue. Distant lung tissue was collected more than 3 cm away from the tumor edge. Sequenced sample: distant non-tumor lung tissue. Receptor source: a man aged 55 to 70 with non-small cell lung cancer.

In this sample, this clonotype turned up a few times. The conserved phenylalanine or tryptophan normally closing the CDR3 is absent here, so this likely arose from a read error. CDR3 nucleotides: TGTGCCAGCAGTTTAGACCCAAGTAGCGGGGGAAGCCAAGAGGCCCAGTACGTC. Translated: CASSLDPSSGGSQEAQYV. This chain links TRBV12-3 or TRBV12-4 with TRBJ2-5, with 9 nucleotides matching TRBD2. The CDR3 loop spans 18 amino acids.

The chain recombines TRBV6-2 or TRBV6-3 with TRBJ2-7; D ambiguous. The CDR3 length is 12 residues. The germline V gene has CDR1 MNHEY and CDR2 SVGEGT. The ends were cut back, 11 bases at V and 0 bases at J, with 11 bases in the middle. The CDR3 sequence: CAARGLSYEQYF. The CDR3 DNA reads TGTGCCGCCAGAGGCCTCTCCTACGAGCAGTACTTC.

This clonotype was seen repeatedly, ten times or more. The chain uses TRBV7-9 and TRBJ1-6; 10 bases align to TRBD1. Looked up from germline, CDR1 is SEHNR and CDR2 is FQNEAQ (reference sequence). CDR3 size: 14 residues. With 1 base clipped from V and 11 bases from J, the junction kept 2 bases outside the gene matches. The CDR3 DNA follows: TGTGCCAGCAGCTTAGGGACAGGGGGGACACCCCTCCACTTT. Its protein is CASSLGTGGTPLHF. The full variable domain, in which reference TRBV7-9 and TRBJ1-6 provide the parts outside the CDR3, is DTGVSQNPRHKITKRGQNVTFRCDPISEHNRLYWYRQTLGQGPEFLTYFQNEAQLEKSRLLSDRFSAERPKGSFSTLEIQRTEQGDSAMYLCASSLGTGGTPLHFGNGTRLTVT.

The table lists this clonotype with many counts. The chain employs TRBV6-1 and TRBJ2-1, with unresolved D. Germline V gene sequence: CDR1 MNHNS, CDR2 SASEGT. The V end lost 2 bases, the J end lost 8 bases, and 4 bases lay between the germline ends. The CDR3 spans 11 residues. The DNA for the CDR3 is TGTGCCAGCAGTGAACGGGATGAGCAGTTCTTC. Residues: CASSERDEQFF.

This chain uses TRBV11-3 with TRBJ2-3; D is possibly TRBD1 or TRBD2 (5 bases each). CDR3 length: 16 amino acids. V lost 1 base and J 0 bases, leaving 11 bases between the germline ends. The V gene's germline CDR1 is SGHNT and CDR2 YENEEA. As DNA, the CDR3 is TGTGCCAGCAGCTTAGGGGGCGGACTGAGCACAGATACGCAGTATTTT. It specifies CASSLGGGLSTDTQYF.

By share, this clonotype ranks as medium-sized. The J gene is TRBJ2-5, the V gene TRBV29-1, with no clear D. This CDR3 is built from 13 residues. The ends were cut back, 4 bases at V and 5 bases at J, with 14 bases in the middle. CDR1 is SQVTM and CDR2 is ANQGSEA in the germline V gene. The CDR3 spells CSVAPPIGETQYF. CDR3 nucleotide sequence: TGCAGCGTTGCCCCTCCGATTGGGGAGACCCAGTACTTC.

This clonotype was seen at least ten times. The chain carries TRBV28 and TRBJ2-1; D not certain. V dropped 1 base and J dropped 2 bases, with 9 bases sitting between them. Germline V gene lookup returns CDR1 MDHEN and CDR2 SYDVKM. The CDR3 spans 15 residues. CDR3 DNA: TGTGCCAGCAGTTTATACCCGAGCACCTACAATGAGCAGTTCTTC. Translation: CASSLYPSTYNEQFF. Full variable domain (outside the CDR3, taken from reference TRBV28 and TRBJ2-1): DVKVTQSSRYLVKRTGEKVFLECVQDMDHENMFWYRQDPGLGLRLIYFSYDVKMKEKGDIPEGYSVSREKKERFSLILESASTNQTSMYLCASSLYPSTYNEQFFGPGTRLTVL.

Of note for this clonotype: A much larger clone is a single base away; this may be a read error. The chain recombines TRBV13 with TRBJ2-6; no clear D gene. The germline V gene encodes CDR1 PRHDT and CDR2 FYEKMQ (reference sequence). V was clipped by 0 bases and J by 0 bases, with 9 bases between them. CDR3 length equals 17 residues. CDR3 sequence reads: CASSLGCLDSGANVLTF. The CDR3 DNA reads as TGTGCCAGCAGCTTAGGGTGTTTAGACTCTGGGGCCAACGTCCTGACTTTC.

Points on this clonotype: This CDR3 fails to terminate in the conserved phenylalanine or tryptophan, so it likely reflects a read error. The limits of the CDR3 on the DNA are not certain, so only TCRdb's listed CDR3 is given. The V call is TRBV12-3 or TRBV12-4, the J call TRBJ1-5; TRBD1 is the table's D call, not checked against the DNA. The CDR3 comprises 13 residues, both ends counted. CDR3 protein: CASSYQGNQPQRC.

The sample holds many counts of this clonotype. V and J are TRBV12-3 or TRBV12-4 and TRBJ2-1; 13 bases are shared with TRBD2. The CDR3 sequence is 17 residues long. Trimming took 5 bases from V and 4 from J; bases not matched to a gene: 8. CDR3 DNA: TGTGCCAGCAGTCGAATGACTAGCGGGAGGAAATACAATGAGCAGTTCTTC. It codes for CASSRMTSGRKYNEQFF.

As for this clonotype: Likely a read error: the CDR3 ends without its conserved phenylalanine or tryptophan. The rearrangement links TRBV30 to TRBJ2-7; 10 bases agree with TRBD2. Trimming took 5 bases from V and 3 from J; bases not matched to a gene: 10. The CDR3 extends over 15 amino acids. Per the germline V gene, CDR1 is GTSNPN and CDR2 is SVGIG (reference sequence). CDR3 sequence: CAWCEGLAVNYEQYL. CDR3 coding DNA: TGTGCCTGGTGCGAAGGACTAGCGGTAAACTACGAGCAGTACTTA.

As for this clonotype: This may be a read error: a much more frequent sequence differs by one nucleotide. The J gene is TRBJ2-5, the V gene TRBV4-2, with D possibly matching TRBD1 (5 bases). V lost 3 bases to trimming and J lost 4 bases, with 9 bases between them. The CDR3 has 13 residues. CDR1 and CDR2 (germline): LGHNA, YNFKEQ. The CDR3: CASSQTAPETQYF. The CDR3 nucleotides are TGTGCCAGCAGCCAGACAGCTCCAGAGACCCAGTACTTC.

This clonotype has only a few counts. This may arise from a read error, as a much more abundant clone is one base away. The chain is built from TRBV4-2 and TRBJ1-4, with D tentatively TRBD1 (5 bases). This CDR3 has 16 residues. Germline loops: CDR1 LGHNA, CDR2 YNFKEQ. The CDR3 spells CVSSQTGGATNEKLFF. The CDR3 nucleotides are TGTGTCAGCAGCCAGACTGGAGGGGCTACTAATGAAAAACTGTTTTTT.

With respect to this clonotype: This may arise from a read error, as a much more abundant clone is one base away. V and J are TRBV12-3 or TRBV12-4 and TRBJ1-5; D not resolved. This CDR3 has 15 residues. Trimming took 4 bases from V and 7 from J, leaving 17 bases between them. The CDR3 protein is CASSSVMAAGQPQHF. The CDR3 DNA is TGTGCCAGCAGTTCGGTTATGGCGGCAGGACAGCCCCAGCATTTT.

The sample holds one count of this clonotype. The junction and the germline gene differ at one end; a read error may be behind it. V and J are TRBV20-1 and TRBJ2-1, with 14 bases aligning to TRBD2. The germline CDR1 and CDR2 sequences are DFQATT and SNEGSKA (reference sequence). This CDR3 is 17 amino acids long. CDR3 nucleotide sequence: TGCAGTGCTAGGACTAGCGGGAGGGCCGGGTCCTACAATAAGCAGTTCTTC. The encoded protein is CSARTSGRAGSYNKQFF.

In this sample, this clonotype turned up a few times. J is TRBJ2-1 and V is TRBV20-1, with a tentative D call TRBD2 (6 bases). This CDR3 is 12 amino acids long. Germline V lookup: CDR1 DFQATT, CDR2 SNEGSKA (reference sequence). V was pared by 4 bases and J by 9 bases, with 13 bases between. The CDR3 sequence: CSANPGRGEQFF. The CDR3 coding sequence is TGCAGTGCTAATCCGGGGCGGGGTGAGCAGTTCTTC.

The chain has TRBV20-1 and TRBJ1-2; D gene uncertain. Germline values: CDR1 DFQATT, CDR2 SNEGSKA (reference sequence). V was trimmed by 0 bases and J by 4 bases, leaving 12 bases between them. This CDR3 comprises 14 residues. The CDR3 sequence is CSARDQSPFYGYTF. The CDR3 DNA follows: TGCAGTGCTAGAGACCAGAGTCCGTTCTATGGCTACACCTTC.

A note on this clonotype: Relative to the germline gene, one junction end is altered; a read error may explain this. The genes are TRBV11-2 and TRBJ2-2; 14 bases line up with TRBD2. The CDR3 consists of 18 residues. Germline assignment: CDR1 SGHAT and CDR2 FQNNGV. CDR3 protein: CAISSGLAGATNAGKLFF. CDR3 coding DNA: TGTGCCATCAGCTCGGGACTAGCGGGAGCGACGAACGCCGGGAAGCTGTTTTTT.

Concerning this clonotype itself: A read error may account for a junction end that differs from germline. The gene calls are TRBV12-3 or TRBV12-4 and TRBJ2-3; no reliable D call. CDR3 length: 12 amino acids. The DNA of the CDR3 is TGTGTCAGCAGCCAAAGCACATATACGCAGTATTTT. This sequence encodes CVSSQSTYTQYF.

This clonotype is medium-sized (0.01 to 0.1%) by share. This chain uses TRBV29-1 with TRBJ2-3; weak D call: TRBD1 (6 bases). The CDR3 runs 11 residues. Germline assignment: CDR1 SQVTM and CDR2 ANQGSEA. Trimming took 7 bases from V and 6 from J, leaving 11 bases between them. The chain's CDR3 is CSAQRGDTQYF. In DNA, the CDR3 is TGCAGCGCCCAGAGGGGGGATACGCAGTATTTT.